A selection of T cell receptor beta chains follows, all from one sample in a study of a mutant IDH1 vaccine in newly diagnosed glioma. Their target antigens are unknown. Profiled with immunoSEQ multiplex PCR; TCRdb holds only in-frame clones, not every one. The sample includes about 40,000 clones, about four fifths of them seen just once. The material sequenced was PBMCs, taken from a glioma patient whose treatment included an IDH1 peptide vaccine. These receptors were obtained from a man aged 35-49 years with glioma. Both conserved end residues are part of each CDR3. D genes are given only for firm matches. Clone sizes are given selectively: once, few, many, or a class where the clone is expanded.

V gene	J gene	D gene	clone size	CDR3 protein	CDR3 DNA
TRBV7-2	TRBJ1-5	-	-	CASSLGYQPQHF	TGTGCCAGCAGCTTGGGATATCAGCCCCAGCATTTT
TRBV9	TRBJ2-6	TRBD1	once	CASSFGQGPLFAGANVLTF	TGTGCCAGCAGCTTCGGACAGGGCCCACTTTTCGCTGGGGCCAACGTCCTGACTTTC
TRBV7-3	TRBJ2-3	-	once	CASSLFAYGGTGGTDTQYF	TGTGCCAGCAGCTTATTTGCGTATGGGGGGACGGGTGGCACAGATACGCAGTATTTT
TRBV7-2	TRBJ1-5	-	-	CASSLQGGQPQHF	TGTGCCAGCAGCCTCCAGGGAGGTCAGCCCCAGCATTTT
TRBV12-5	TRBJ2-5	-	-	CASAQSQGRETQYF	TGTGCTAGTGCTCAAAGTCAGGGAAGAGAGACCCAGTACTTC
TRBV5-1	TRBJ2-7	TRBD2	-	CASRLTSGTREQYF	TGCGCCAGCAGGCTGACTAGCGGGACCCGCGAGCAGTACTTC
TRBV7-8	TRBJ2-3	TRBD2	-	CASSPGLAGGSDTQYF	TGTGCCAGCAGCCCTGGACTAGCGGGAGGTTCCGATACGCAGTATTTT
TRBV10-2	TRBJ2-7	TRBD2	-	CASSKGTSGSYEQYF	TGCGCCAGCAGTAAAGGGACTAGCGGCTCCTACGAGCAGTACTTC
TRBV13	TRBJ2-5	-	few	CASSLWSGETQYF	TGTGCCAGCAGCTTATGGTCGGGAGAGACCCAGTACTTC
TRBV9	TRBJ2-4	-	-	CASSVYEEENIQYF	TGTGCCAGCAGCGTTTATGAGGAAGAAAACATTCAGTACTTC
TRBV9	TRBJ1-4	-	-	CASSGGATNEKLFF	TGTGCCAGCAGCGGGGGAGCAACTAATGAAAAACTGTTTTTT
TRBV29-1	TRBJ2-7	TRBD1	-	CSVEQYGTGREQYF	TGCAGCGTTGAACAATACGGGACAGGGCGCGAGCAGTACTTC
TRBV19	TRBJ2-2	-	-	CASSPQRRGGELFF	TGTGCCAGTAGTCCACAGCGACGAGGCGGGGAGCTGTTTTTT
TRBV5-1	TRBJ1-2	-	-	CASSLASAGINYGYTF	TGCGCCAGCAGCTTGGCCTCGGCAGGGATCAACTATGGCTACACCTTC
TRBV27	TRBJ2-7	TRBD2	-	CASSFLVGLAGAGGPGEQYF	TGTGCCAGCAGTTTTTTGGTCGGACTAGCGGGAGCGGGTGGCCCAGGCGAGCAGTACTTC
TRBV2	TRBJ1-1	TRBD1	-	CASSPPGQGRTEAFF	TGTGCCAGCAGTCCCCCGGGACAGGGGCGGACTGAAGCTTTCTTT
TRBV19	TRBJ2-5	-	-	CASSPGGGAETQYF	TGTGCCAGTAGTCCCGGTGGAGGGGCGGAGACCCAGTACTTC
TRBV5-1	TRBJ1-5	TRBD1	-	CASSLSPTGAGQPQHF	TGCGCCAGCAGCTTGTCCCCCACAGGGGCCGGTCAGCCCCAGCATTTT
TRBV2	TRBJ1-5	TRBD1	few	CASRQGQGFPYSNQPQHF	TGTGCCAGCAGACAGGGACAGGGTTTTCCTTATAGCAATCAGCCCCAGCATTTT
TRBV7-9	TRBJ2-3	TRBD2	-	CASSLTSGTQYF	TGTGCCAGCAGCTTGACTAGCGGTACGCAGTATTTT
TRBV6-1	TRBJ1-1	TRBD1	-	CASRTGGDTEAFF	TGTGCCAGCCGGACAGGGGGAGACACTGAAGCTTTCTTT
TRBV2	TRBJ1-2	-	-	CASSDQGLGYGYTF	TGTGCCAGCAGTGATCAGGGTTTAGGCTATGGCTACACCTTC
TRBV6-5	TRBJ2-5	TRBD1	-	CASSQGQGRETQYF	TGTGCCAGCAGTCAGGGACAGGGAAGGGAGACCCAGTACTTC
TRBV9	TRBJ2-2	-	-	CASSAGRRGTGELFF	TGTGCCAGCAGCGCCGGGAGACGGGGCACCGGGGAGCTGTTTTTT
TRBV13	TRBJ2-3	-	-	CASSSSRTDTQYF	TGTGCCAGCAGCTCGTCTAGAACAGATACGCAGTATTTT
TRBV14	TRBJ2-7	-	-	CASSQDLRAGEQYF	TGTGCCAGCAGCCAAGATTTGAGGGCCGGCGAGCAGTACTTC
TRBV27	TRBJ2-5	-	-	CASNPDGTGETQYF	TGTGCCAGCAACCCCGACGGAACCGGAGAGACCCAGTACTTC
TRBV4-2	TRBJ2-1	TRBD2	few	CASSHAQGLATDNEQFF	TGTGCCAGCAGCCACGCGCAGGGACTAGCAACGGACAATGAGCAGTTCTTC
TRBV4-3	TRBJ2-7	-	-	CASSPKEYSYEQYF	TGCGCCAGCAGCCCGAAGGAGTATTCCTACGAGCAGTACTTC
TRBV6-5	TRBJ2-5	TRBD2	-	CASSLSGRLKTQYF	TGTGCCAGCAGTCTTAGCGGGAGACTCAAGACCCAGTACTTC
TRBV5-6	TRBJ2-3	-	-	CASSLAELLF	TGTGCCAGCAGCTTGGCCGAGCTCTTATTT
TRBV15	TRBJ1-5	-	-	CATSVGRIGNQPQHF	TGTGCCACCAGCGTGGGGAGGATAGGCAATCAGCCCCAGCATTTT
TRBV6-5	TRBJ2-7	-	-	CASSYGPEAYEQYF	TGTGCCAGCAGTTACGGGCCAGAGGCCTACGAGCAGTACTTC
TRBV29-1	TRBJ2-1	TRBD1	-	CSAQGLAETGRNEQFF	TGCAGCGCACAGGGGTTGGCAGAGACCGGACGCAATGAGCAGTTCTTC
TRBV4-3	TRBJ2-2	TRBD2	-	CASSQGSGRSGELFF	TGCGCCAGCAGCCAAGGTAGCGGGAGATCCGGGGAGCTGTTTTTT
TRBV23-1	TRBJ2-1	-	once	CASSPLLNEQFF	TGCGCCAGCAGTCCCCTCCTTAATGAGCAGTTCTTC
TRBV23-1	TRBJ2-1	TRBD1	-	CASSQQDRGGFDEQFF	TGCGCCAGCAGTCAACAGGACAGGGGAGGATTCGATGAGCAGTTCTTC
TRBV28	TRBJ2-7	TRBD2	-	CASSVTSGLYEQYF	TGTGCCAGCAGTGTGACTAGCGGGCTCTACGAGCAGTACTTC
TRBV5-1	TRBJ1-4	-	-	CASSTGRTNEKLFF	TGCGCCAGCAGCACGGGGAGGACTAATGAAAAACTGTTTTTT
TRBV11-2	TRBJ2-7	-	-	CASSLEGREWSYEQYF	TGTGCCAGCAGCTTAGAGGGGCGGGAATGGTCTTACGAGCAGTACTTC
TRBV11-2	TRBJ2-5	TRBD2	-	CASSLYMGIAGQETQYF	TGTGCCAGCAGCTTATATATGGGGATAGCGGGACAAGAGACCCAGTACTTC
TRBV2	TRBJ2-1	TRBD2	-	CASTAWREKNEQFF	TGTGCCAGCACCGCTTGGCGGGAGAAGAATGAGCAGTTCTTC
TRBV6-6	TRBJ1-3	TRBD1	-	CASGDRAGNTIYF	TGTGCCAGCGGGGACAGGGCTGGAAACACCATATATTTT
TRBV6-1	TRBJ1-1	-	-	CASSRTGNTEAFF	TGTGCCAGCAGCCGAACCGGGAACACTGAAGCTTTCTTT
TRBV7-6	TRBJ2-1	-	-	CASSYLAPSGPNYNEQFF	TGTGCCAGCAGCTACCTAGCCCCTTCGGGACCTAACTACAATGAGCAGTTCTTC